This T cell receptor beta chain is drawn from a study of blood T cell repertoires in COVID-19. Overall study: COVID-19 samples, acute and convalescent, were from the United States, Italy and Spain. The cDNA or gDNA used as material had been derived from T cells, B-cell-depleted T cells, or PBMCs.

Under the authors' procedure: For nucleated cells, counts were estimated from reference gene primer amplification. Method: immunoSEQ multiplex PCR; TCRdb's copy keeps in-frame clones and lacks some. For V, J and clone size, that table is used; D and trimming come from the DNA. The sample has some 110,000 clones, 60% to 85% seen once; the top ten hold approximately 5.6%. This clone showed up just once. Sample: peripheral blood. The receptor comes from a man between 65 and 80 years old with acute or convalescent COVID-19.

This CDR3 is CASSSQGQGSEQYF. CDR3 DNA: TGTGCCAGCAGCTCCCAGGGACAGGGAAGCGAGCAGTACTTC. The chain recombines TRBV7-9 with TRBJ2-7; TRBD1 matches at 9 bases. CDR1 is SEHNR and CDR2 is FQNEAQ in the germline V gene (reference sequence). CDR3 length: 14 amino acids. The ends lost 4 bases at V and 6 bases at J; junction bases unmatched: 7.